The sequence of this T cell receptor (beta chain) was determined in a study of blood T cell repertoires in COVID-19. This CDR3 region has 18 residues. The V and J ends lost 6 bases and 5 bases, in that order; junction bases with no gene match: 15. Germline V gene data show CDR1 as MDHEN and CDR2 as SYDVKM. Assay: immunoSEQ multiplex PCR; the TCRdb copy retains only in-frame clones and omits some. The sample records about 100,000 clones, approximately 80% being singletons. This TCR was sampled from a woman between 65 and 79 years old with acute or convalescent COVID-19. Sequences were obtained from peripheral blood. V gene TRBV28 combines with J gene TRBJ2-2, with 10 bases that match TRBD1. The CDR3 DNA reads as TGTGCCAGCAGCCGCGGCGGTGTGGGACAGGGGCAAACCGGGGAGCTGTTTTTT. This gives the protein CASSRGGVGQGQTGELFF.